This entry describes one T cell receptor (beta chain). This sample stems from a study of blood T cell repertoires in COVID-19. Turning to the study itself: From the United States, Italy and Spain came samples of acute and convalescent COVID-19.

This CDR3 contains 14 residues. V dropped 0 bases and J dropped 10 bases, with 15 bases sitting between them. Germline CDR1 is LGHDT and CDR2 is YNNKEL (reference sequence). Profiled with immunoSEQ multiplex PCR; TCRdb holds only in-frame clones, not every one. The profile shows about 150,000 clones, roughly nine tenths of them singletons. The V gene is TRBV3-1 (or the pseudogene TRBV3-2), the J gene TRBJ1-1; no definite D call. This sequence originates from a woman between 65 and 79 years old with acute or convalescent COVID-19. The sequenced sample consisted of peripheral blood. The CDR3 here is CASSQDSRATRAFF. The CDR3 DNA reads TGTGCCAGCAGCCAAGATTCACGTGCCACGCGAGCTTTCTTT.